This is a list of T cell receptor beta chains from one sample in a study of cytotoxic CD8 clonotypes in ibrutinib-treated CLL. Profiling relied on immunoSEQ multiplex PCR, and the TCRdb table lists in-frame clones only, not all of them. The table includes tens of thousands of clones, 90% detected once. The sequences come from PBMCs, collected after 12 months of ibrutinib treatment. The receptors come from a human donor with chronic lymphocytic leukemia. The CDR3 runs from the conserved cysteine through the conserved F or W. The D gene is left open where the match is weak. Clone size is shown for a subset of rows, as once, few, many or a class of expanded clone.

>TRBV5-1|TRBJ2-5|TRBD2|-
TGCGCCAGCAGCTTGGATCCGCGGGAGAACCAAGAGACCCAGTACTTC
CASSLDPRENQETQYF
>TRBV13|TRBJ2-3|TRBD2|once
TGTGCCAGCAGCTTAGAACGGCAGGCTCGCGGGAGTAACGCAGATACGCAGTATTTT
CASSLERQARGSNADTQYF
>TRBV5-4|TRBJ2-7|TRBD1|-
TGTGCCAGCAGCCGACAGGGATCTACCTACGAGCAGTACTTC
CASSRQGSTYEQYF
>TRBV18|TRBJ2-7|-|-
TGTGCCAGCTCACCGGGACATCACGAGCAGTACTTC
CASSPGHHEQYF
>TRBV4-3|TRBJ1-2|-|-
TGCGCCAGCAGCCCAGAGGCGGCGGCAGGGCGGGGAGGCTACACCTTC
CASSPEAAAGRGGYTF
>TRBV11-2|TRBJ2-1|-|-
TGTGCCAGCAGCGGTTACGGACAGACCCACAATGAGCAGTTCTTC
CASSGYGQTHNEQFF
>TRBV19|TRBJ2-7|TRBD2|-
TGTGCCAGTAGTGCTACTAGCGGGAGGCCGTCCCAGTACTTC
CASSATSGRPSQYF
>TRBV6-5|TRBJ1-4|-|-
TGTGCCAGCAGTTACGGCCCCGAAGAAAAACTGTTTTTT
CASSYGPEEKLFF
>TRBV6-1|TRBJ2-6|-|-
TGTGCCAGCAGTTTGTACTCTGGGGCCAACGTCCTGACTTTC
CASSLYSGANVLTF
>TRBV18|TRBJ2-5|-|-
TGTGCCAGCTCACCCGGGGGCCAAGAGACCCAGTACTTC
CASSPGGQETQYF
>TRBV6-1|TRBJ2-5|-|-
TGTGCCAGCAGGTCCCTGTCAGCAGTTCAAGAGACCCAGTACTTC
CASRSLSAVQETQYF
>TRBV11-1|TRBJ1-2|TRBD1|-
TGTGCCAGCAGCTTAAGTCCCGGGACAGAGGACTATGGCTACACCTTC
CASSLSPGTEDYGYTF
>TRBV7-3|TRBJ2-3|TRBD1|-
TGTGCCAGCCGGGGTAGGGGGCTTCCGGCAGATACGCAGTATTTT
CASRGRGLPADTQYF
>TRBV5-1|TRBJ1-4|-|-
TGCGCCAGCAGCTTTCTCACCGGGACCTCAGGCGAAAAACTGTTTTTT
CASSFLTGTSGEKLFF
>TRBV4-3|TRBJ1-1|-|-
TGCGCCAGCAGCCCCCGGGGACGGTTTAAGGAAGCTTTCTTT
CASSPRGRFKEAFF
>TRBV7-3|TRBJ2-2|TRBD2|-
TGTGCCAGCAGCTTATTCGGCGGGAGGAACACCGGGGAGCTGTTTTTT
CASSLFGGRNTGELFF
>TRBV2|TRBJ1-4|-|-
TGTGCCAGCAGTGAATCCCGTCGGGGGGAAAAACTGTTTTTT
CASSESRRGEKLFF
>TRBV4-1|TRBJ1-2|-|-
TGCGCCAGCAGCCAATTACCTGGATCAGCCCCCTATGGCTACACCTTC
CASSQLPGSAPYGYTF
>TRBV25-1|TRBJ1-1|-|-
TGTGCCAGCAGTTCCTCCTTGGGGATGAACACTGAAGCTTTCTTT
CASSSSLGMNTEAFF
>TRBV5-1|TRBJ1-4|TRBD1|-
TGCGCCAGCAGCTTCGGTCCGGGACAGGGTCTGTTTTTT
CASSFGPGQGLFF
>TRBV27|TRBJ2-1|-|-
TGTGCCAGCAGTTTTGGGACTGAGATGGAGCAGTTCTTC
CASSFGTEMEQFF
>TRBV5-6|TRBJ2-1|-|-
TGTGCCAGCAGCTTGTGGGTCGTCAATGAGCAGTTCTTC
CASSLWVVNEQFF
>TRBV19|TRBJ2-1|-|-
TGTGCCAGTAGCTTCCCCCAGACAGGCCTTATATTAGACAATGAGCAGTTCTTC
CASSFPQTGLILDNEQFF
>TRBV18|TRBJ2-7|TRBD1|-
TGTGCCAGCTCACGGAACCGGGACAGGAACTACGAGCAGTACTTC
CASSRNRDRNYEQYF
>TRBV30|TRBJ1-2|-|-
TGTGCCTGGAGTGGGACGGGTGTCGGTGGCTACACCTTC
CAWSGTGVGGYTF
>TRBV19|TRBJ2-7|-|-
TGTGCCAGTAGTCTGGGGCAGGGTCTCGAGCAGTACTTC
CASSLGQGLEQYF
>TRBV19|TRBJ1-3|-|-
TGTGCCAGTAGTATTGGGGGGCATACTGGAAACACCATATATTTT
CASSIGGHTGNTIYF
>TRBV7-8|TRBJ1-2|-|-
TGTGCCAGCAGCCCATATACGGGTCGAGATGGCTACACCTTC
CASSPYTGRDGYTF
>TRBV18|TRBJ1-1|-|-
TGTGCCAGCTCACCACGAGTGCCTACAGGGGAAGCTTTCTTT
CASSPRVPTGEAFF
>TRBV7-9|TRBJ2-3|TRBD2|-
TGTGCCAGCAGCTTAGTCTCAGCGGGAGCGGATACGCAGTATTTT
CASSLVSAGADTQYF
>TRBV28|TRBJ1-4|-|-
TGTGCCAGCAGCTCACCTTCCCCTTCCGTTCTGACTGAAAAACTGTTTTTT
CASSSPSPSVLTEKLFF
>TRBV5-1|TRBJ1-4|-|-
TGCGCCAGCAGCTTGGATGGCCGGGAAACAACTAATGAAAAACTGTTTTTT
CASSLDGRETTNEKLFF
>TRBV2|TRBJ1-2|-|-
TGTGCCAGCAGTGTAAGACAAGAGGGTGGCTACACCTTC
CASSVRQEGGYTF
>TRBV4-1|TRBJ2-7|TRBD1|-
TGCGCCAGCAGCCAGACCGGGACAGCATCCTACGAGCAGTACTTC
CASSQTGTASYEQYF
>TRBV25-1|TRBJ2-1|-|-
TGTGCCAGCAGTACCGGGACCAATTACAATGAGCAGTTCTTC
CASSTGTNYNEQFF
>TRBV2|TRBJ2-3|-|once
TGTGCCAGCAGTAAACGCCTCGGCACAGATACGCAGTATTTT
CASSKRLGTDTQYF
>TRBV9|TRBJ2-1|TRBD2|-
TGTGCCAGCAGCGTAAAGGTAGCGGGATATAACAATGAGCAGTTCTTC
CASSVKVAGYNNEQFF
>TRBV6-5|TRBJ2-5|TRBD1|-
TGTGCCAGCAGTCCGCCACAGGGGGCGCGGGAGACCCAGTACTTC
CASSPPQGARETQYF
>TRBV19|TRBJ1-2|TRBD1|-
TGTGCCAGTAGTCGACAGGGAAACAAGGATGGCTACACCTTC
CASSRQGNKDGYTF
>TRBV25-1|TRBJ2-7|-|-
TGTGCCAGCAGTGAATCAGGCGGGACCAGCTCCTACGAGCAGTACTTC
CASSESGGTSSYEQYF
>TRBV7-3|TRBJ2-1|-|-
TGTGCCAGCAGCTCTCCCGAGGACAAGGGCCTAGTCAGTGAGCAGTTCTTC
CASSSPEDKGLVSEQFF
>TRBV30|TRBJ2-5|-|-
TGTGCCTGGACTGGACCGGCCCAAGAGACCCAGTACTTC
CAWTGPAQETQYF
>TRBV5-4|TRBJ2-3|TRBD2|once
TGTGCCAGCAGCACGGGGGGGGGACGGGCAGATACGCAGTATTTT
CASSTGGGRADTQYF
>TRBV2|TRBJ2-7|-|-
TGTGCCAGCAGCTGGGGGCAGGGCCCCTACGAGCAGTACTTC
CASSWGQGPYEQYF
>TRBV11-3|TRBJ1-1|-|-
TGTGCCAGCAGCTTGGACGGGAACACTGAAGCTTTCTTT
CASSLDGNTEAFF
>TRBV28|TRBJ1-4|-|-
TGTGCCAGCACCGAGTTAGCAACTAATGAAAAACTGTTTTTT
CASTELATNEKLFF
>TRBV27|TRBJ2-5|-|-
TGTGCCAGCAGTCCCCTCATGACCCGAGGGAAAGAGACCCAGTACTTC
CASSPLMTRGKETQYF
>TRBV9|TRBJ2-7|-|-
TGTGCCAGCAGCGGGGACTACGAGCAGTACTTC
CASSGDYEQYF
>TRBV27|TRBJ2-7|TRBD2|-
TGTGCCAGCACCCCGGGACTAGCGGGGACCCACGAGCAGTACTTC
CASTPGLAGTHEQYF
>TRBV7-6|TRBJ2-1|TRBD2|-
TGTGCCAGCAGCCCCCTAGCGGGAACGCAGTTCTTC
CASSPLAGTQFF
>TRBV6-6|TRBJ2-6|-|-
TGTGCCAGCAGTCCCACACCCAGCTCTGGGGCCAACGTCCTGACTTTC
CASSPTPSSGANVLTF
>TRBV11-3|TRBJ2-7|TRBD2|-
TGTGCCAGCACCCCCTCTATAAGCGGGAGAGGGAACGAGCAGTACTTC
CASTPSISGRGNEQYF
>TRBV19|TRBJ1-5|-|-
TGTGCCAGTAGTATGGAGGAGGGGCGCGGGCAGCCCCAGCATTTT
CASSMEEGRGQPQHF
>TRBV19|TRBJ1-5|TRBD1|-
TGTGCCAGTAACCAGGGGGTAGATCAGCCCCAGCATTTT
CASNQGVDQPQHF
>TRBV5-1|TRBJ2-1|-|-
TGCGCCAGCAGCCTGACTAGAAACTCCTACAATGAGCAGTTCTTC
CASSLTRNSYNEQFF
>TRBV29-1|TRBJ2-7|-|-
TGCAGCGTTACCGGCGACAGCTCCTACGAGCAGTACTTC
CSVTGDSSYEQYF
>TRBV5-4|TRBJ2-5|TRBD1|-
TGTGCCAGCAGCTCAGGCAGGGGGAAGACCCAGTACTTC
CASSSGRGKTQYF
>TRBV7-3|TRBJ2-3|-|-
TGTGCCAGCAGCTTATTCAAAGATACGCAGTATTTT
CASSLFKDTQYF
>TRBV4-2|TRBJ2-7|TRBD2|once
TGTGCCAGCAGCCACCCTGGACTAGCGGAAAACTACGAGCAGTACTTC
CASSHPGLAENYEQYF